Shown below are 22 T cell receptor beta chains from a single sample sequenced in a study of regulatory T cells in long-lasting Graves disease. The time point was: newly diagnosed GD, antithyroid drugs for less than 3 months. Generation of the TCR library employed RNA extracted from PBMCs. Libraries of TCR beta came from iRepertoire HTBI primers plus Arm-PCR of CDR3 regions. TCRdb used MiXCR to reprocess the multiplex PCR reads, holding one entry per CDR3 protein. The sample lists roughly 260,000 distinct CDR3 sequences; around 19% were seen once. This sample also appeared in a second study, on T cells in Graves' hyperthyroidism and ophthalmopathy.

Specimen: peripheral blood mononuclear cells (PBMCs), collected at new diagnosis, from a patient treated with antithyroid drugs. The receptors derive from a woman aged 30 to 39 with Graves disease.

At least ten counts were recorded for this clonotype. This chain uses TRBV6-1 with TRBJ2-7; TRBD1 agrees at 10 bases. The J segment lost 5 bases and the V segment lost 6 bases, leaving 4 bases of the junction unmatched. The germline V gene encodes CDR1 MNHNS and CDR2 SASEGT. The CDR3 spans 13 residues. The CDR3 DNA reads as TGTGCCAGCAGGGGGACAGGGGCCGACGAGCAGTACTTC. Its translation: CASRGTGADEQYF.

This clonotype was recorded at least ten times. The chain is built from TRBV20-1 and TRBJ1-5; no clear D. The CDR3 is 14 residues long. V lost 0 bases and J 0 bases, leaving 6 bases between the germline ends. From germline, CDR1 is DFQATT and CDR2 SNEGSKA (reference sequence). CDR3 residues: CSARDSDSNQPQHF. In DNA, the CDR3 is TGCAGTGCTAGAGATTCAGATAGCAATCAGCCCCAGCATTTT.

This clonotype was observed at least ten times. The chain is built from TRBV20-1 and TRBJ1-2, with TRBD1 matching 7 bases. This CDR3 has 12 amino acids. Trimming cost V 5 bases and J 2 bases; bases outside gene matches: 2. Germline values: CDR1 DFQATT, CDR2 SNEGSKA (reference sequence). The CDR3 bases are TGCAGTGCTGCGGGACAGAACTATGGCTACACCTTC. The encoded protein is CSAAGQNYGYTF.

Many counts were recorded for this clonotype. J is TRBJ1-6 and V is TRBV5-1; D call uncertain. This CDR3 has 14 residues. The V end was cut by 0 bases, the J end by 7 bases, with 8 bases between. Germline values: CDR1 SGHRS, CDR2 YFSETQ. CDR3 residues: CASSLVVANSPLHF. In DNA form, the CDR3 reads TGCGCCAGCAGCTTGGTCGTGGCCAATTCACCCCTCCACTTT.

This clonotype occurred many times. The CDR3 region is CASSFTSLNEQFF. CDR3 nucleotide sequence: TGTGCCAGCAGCTTCACTAGCCTGAATGAGCAGTTCTTC. This chain joins TRBV11-3 and TRBJ2-1, with D tentatively TRBD2 (6 bases). Germline V gene lookup returns CDR1 SGHNT and CDR2 YENEEA. The CDR3 length is 13 residues. V was clipped by 3 bases and J by 7 bases, with 10 bases between them.

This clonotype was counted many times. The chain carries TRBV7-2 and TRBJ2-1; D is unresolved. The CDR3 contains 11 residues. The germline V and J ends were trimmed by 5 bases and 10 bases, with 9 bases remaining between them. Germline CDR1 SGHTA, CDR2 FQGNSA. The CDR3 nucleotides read TGTGCCAGCAGCACAAGTACCGAGCAGTTCTTC. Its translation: CASSTSTEQFF.

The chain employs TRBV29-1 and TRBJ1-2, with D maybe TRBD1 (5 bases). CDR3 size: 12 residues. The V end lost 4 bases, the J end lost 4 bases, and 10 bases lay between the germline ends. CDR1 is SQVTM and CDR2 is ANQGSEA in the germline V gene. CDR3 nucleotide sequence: TGCAGCGTTGCTAGGGGCCCCTATGGCTACACCTTC. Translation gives CSVARGPYGYTF.

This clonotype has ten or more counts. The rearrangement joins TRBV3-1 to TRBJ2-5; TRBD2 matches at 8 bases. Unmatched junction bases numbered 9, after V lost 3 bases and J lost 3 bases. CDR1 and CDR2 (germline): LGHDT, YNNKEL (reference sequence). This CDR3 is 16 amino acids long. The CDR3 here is CASSHPLGLAEETQYF. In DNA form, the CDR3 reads TGTGCCAGCAGCCACCCTCTCGGACTAGCCGAAGAGACCCAGTACTTC.

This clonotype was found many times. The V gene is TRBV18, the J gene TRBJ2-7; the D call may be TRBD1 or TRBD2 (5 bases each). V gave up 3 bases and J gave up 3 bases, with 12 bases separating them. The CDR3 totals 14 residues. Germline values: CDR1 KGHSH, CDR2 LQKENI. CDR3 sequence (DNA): TGTGCCAGCTCACCCACCGGGACCAGCTACGAGCAGTACTTC. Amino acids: CASSPTGTSYEQYF.

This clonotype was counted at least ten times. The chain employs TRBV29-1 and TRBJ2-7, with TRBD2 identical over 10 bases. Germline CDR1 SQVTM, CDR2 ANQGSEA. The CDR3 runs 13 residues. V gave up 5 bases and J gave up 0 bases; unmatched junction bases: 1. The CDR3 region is CSVKRGGSYEQYF. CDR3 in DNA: TGCAGCGTTAAGCGGGGGGGCTCCTACGAGCAGTACTTC.

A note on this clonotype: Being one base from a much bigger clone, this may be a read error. CDR3 loop: CASSLHSAGAYNEQFF. The CDR3 bases are TGTGCCAGCAGCTTACACTCTGCGGGGGCGTACAATGAGCAGTTCTTC. The rearrangement uses TRBV7-2 and TRBJ2-1; the D gene is possibly TRBD2 (7 bases). Germline lookup yields CDR1 SGHTA and CDR2 FQGNSA. This CDR3 is 16 amino acids long. V was pared by 2 bases and J by 4 bases, with 15 bases between.

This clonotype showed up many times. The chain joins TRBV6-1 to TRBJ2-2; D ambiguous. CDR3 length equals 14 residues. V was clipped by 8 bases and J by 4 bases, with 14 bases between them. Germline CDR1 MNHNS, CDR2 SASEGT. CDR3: CASHRYSGTGELFF. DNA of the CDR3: TGTGCCAGCCACCGTTACTCGGGCACCGGGGAGCTGTTTTTT.

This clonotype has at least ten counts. The CDR3 coding sequence is TGCAGTGCTAGAGATTCTAGCGGGGGGCCTCAAGAGACCCAGTACTTC. Translated, it gives CSARDSSGGPQETQYF. The rearrangement uses TRBV20-1 and TRBJ2-5; 11 bases align to TRBD2. The J segment lost 2 bases and the V segment lost 0 bases, leaving 5 bases of the junction unmatched. CDR1 DFQATT and CDR2 SNEGSKA come from the germline V gene (reference sequence). This CDR3 has 16 residues.

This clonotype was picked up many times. The CDR3, as DNA: TGTGCCAGCAGCTTAAATGAGGCTGAAGCTTTCTTT. Translating gives CASSLNEAEAFF. This chain uses TRBV7-2 with TRBJ1-1; D is uncertain. Trimming removed 2 bases from V and 6 bases from J, with 7 bases in between. The CDR3 spans 12 residues. Germline assignment: CDR1 SGHTA and CDR2 FQGNSA.

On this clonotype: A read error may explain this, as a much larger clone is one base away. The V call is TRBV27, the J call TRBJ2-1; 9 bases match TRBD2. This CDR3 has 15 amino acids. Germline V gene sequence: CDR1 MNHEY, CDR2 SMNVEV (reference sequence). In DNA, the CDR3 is TGTGCCACCAGTGACGGCGGGGGGGTAAACAATGAGCAGTTCTTC. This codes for CATSDGGGVNNEQFF.

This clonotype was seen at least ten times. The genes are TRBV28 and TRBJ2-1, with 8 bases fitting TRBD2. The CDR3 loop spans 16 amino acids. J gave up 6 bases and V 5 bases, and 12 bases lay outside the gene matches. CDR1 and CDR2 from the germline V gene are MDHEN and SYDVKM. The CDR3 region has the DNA TGTGCCAGCAGTACTCGGGGGGGGTGGAGTCCCAATGAGCAGTTCTTC. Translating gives CASSTRGGWSPNEQFF. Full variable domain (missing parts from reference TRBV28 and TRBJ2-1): DVKVTQSSRYLVKRTGEKVFLECVQDMDHENMFWYRQDPGLGLRLIYFSYDVKMKEKGDIPEGYSVSREKKERFSLILESASTNQTSMYLCASSTRGGWSPNEQFFGPGTRLTVL.

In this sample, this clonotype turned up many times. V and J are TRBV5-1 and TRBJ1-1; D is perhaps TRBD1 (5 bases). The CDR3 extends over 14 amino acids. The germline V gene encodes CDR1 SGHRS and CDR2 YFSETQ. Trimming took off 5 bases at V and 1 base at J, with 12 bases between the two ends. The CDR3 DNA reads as TGCGCCAGCAGGGGGGGGAGAACGAACACTGAAGCTTTCTTT. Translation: CASRGGRTNTEAFF.

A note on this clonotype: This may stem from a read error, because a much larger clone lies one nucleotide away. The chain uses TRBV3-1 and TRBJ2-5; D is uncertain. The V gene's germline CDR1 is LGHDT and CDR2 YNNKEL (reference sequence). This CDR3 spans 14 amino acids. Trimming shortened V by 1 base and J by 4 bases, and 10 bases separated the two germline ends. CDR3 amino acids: CASSQGFMAETQYF. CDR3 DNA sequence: TGTGCCAGCAGCCAAGGGTTCATGGCAGAGACCCAGTACTTC.

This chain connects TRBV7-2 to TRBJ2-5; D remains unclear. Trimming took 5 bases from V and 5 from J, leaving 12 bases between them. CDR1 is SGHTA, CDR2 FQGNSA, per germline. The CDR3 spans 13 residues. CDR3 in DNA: TGTGCCAGCAGCCAGAACGCCAGGGAGACCCAGTACTTC. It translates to CASSQNARETQYF.

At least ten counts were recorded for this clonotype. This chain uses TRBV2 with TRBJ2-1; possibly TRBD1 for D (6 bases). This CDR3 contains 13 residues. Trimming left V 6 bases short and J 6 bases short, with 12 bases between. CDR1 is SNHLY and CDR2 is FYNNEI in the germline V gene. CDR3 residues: CASRQGYGNEQFF. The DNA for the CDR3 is TGTGCCAGCAGACAGGGTTACGGCAATGAGCAGTTCTTC.

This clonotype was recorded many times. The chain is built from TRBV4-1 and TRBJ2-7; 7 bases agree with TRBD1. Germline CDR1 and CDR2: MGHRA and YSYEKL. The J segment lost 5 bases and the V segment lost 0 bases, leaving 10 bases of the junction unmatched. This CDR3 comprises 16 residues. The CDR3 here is CASSQEPGRGTNEQYF. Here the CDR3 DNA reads TGCGCCAGCAGCCAAGAACCAGGCAGGGGGACGAACGAGCAGTACTTC.

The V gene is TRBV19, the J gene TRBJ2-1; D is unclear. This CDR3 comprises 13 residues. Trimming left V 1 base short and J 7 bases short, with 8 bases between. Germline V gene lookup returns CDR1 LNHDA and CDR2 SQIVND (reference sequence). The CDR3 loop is CASSIVVGNEQFF. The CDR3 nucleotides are TGTGCCAGTAGTATAGTAGTTGGGAATGAGCAGTTCTTC.